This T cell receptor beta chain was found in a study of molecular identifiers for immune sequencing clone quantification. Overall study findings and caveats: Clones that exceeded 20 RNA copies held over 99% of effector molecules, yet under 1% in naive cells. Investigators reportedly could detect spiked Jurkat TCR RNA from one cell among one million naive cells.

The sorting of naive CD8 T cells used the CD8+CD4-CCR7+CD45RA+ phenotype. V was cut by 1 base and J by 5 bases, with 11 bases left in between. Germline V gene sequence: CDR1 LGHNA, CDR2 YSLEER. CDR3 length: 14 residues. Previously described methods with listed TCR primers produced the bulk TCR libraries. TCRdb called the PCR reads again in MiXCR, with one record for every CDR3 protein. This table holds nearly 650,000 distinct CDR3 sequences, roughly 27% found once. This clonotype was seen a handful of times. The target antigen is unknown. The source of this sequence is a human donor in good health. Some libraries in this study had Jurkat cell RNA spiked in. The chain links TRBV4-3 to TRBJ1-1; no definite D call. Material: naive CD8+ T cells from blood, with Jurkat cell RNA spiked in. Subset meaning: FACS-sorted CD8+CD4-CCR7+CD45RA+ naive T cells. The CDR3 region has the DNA TGCGCCAGCAGCCAAGGACCGGTATGGACTGAAGCTTTCTTT. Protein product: CASSQGPVWTEAFF.